Given below is one T cell receptor beta chain in context. With TRAV- and TRBV-specific primers, first-strand cDNA was made, covering the alpha and beta chains. TCRs underwent roughly 19 PCR cycles of amplification with a constant-region primer and V-primer adapter. In vitro transcription amplified isolated mRNA. TCRdb re-called the reads through MiXCR, storing one row per CDR3 protein. The sample consists of fewer than 10,000 distinct CDR3 sequences, 75% of them appearing once. Between the trimmed V and J ends, which lost 6 bases and 3 bases, there was a span of 14 bases. Germline assignment: CDR1 SNHLY and CDR2 FYNNEI. The CDR3 has 15 residues. The record originates from a study of low-dose radiotherapy and immunotherapy resistance in tumors. Study-wide context: Doses delivered to Cohort 2 were 1 Gy per fraction every two weeks, amounting to 13 Gy over 26 weeks. Treatment included intravenous cyclophosphamide dosed at 200 mg/m2 every two weeks, one day before radiation and immunotherapy. A daily 300 mg dose of oral aspirin was taken by patients for four cycles from cycle 1 day 1.

This chain links TRBV2 with TRBJ1-4; D is undetermined. This sequence was found in a human donor with advanced metastatic prostate, ovarian, gallbladder or colorectal cancer (not recorded which). This table probably holds off-target reads from a library built for another chain. The CDR3 loop is CASSAVTGSNEKLFF. For the CDR3, the DNA is TGTGCCAGCAGCGCCGTTACGGGTTCTAATGAAAAACTGTTTTTT.